The next 32 T cell receptor beta chains were all read from a single sample in a study of blood T cell repertoires in COVID-19 (dated by TCRdb to the early 2020s). Libraries were made using the immunoSEQ multiplex PCR assay. The immuneACCESS repertoire file appears here via TCRdb, limited to in-frame rearrangements. These files lack a portion of the clones; in checked studies, under half of the deficit traces to unresolved V genes, and the cause of the others is not known. This sample is represented by 380,000 or so clones; 80% to 90% of them were singletons. The ten biggest clones cover 7.1% of the sample. Specimen: peripheral blood. These receptors all stem from a woman in her sixties or seventies with COVID-19, enrolled during active disease.

The rearrangement links TRBV11-3 to TRBJ2-5, with 15 bases matching TRBD2. V shed 5 bases, J shed 6 bases, and the junction held 16 bases outside the gene matches. CDR1 SGHNT and CDR2 YENEEA come from the germline V gene. There are 19 residues in the CDR3. The CDR3 nucleotides read TGTGCCAGCAGCGCTCTCTGGACTAGCGGGGGGGCCACGCTCCAGACCCAGTACTTC. This sequence encodes CASSALWTSGGATLQTQYF.

The gene calls are TRBV5-4 and TRBJ2-3; 13 nucleotides align to TRBD2. Germline V CDR1 and CDR2: SGHNT, YYREEE (reference sequence). The CDR3 spans 15 residues. Trimming at V came to 4 bases and at J to 3 bases, leaving 2 bases not matched to a gene. The CDR3 spells CASSRTSGGTDTQYF. The CDR3 DNA reads as TGTGCCAGCAGCCGGACTAGCGGGGGAACAGATACGCAGTATTTT.

There are a few counts of this clone. V is TRBV2 and J is TRBJ1-5, with D perhaps matching TRBD1 (6 bases). The CDR3 has 18 amino acids. Trimming removed 6 bases from V and 0 bases from J, with 21 bases in between. The germline V gene has CDR1 SNHLY and CDR2 FYNNEI. DNA of the CDR3: TGTGCCAGCAGATATACGAAAGAGGACAGAAATAGCAATCAGCCCCAGCATTTT. This gives the protein CASRYTKEDRNSNQPQHF.

The chain carries TRBV5-4 and TRBJ2-5; no clear D gene. The CDR3 is 12 residues long. V shed 3 bases and J shed 1 base, with 4 bases lying between them. Germline V gene data show CDR1 as SGHNT and CDR2 as YYREEE (reference sequence). DNA of the CDR3: TGTGCCAGCAGCTCCCTCCAAGAGACCCAGTACTTC. Its protein product is CASSSLQETQYF.

V gene TRBV5-1 combines with J gene TRBJ2-1, with a weak D call TRBD1 (7 bases). This CDR3 has 16 residues. Germline loops: CDR1 SGHRS, CDR2 YFSETQ. The germline V and J ends were trimmed by 4 bases and 8 bases, with 22 bases remaining between them. For the CDR3, the DNA is TGCGCCAGCAGCCACCTAGGAGGGGGACAGATCTATGAGCAGTTCTTC. This sequence encodes CASSHLGGGQIYEQFF.

V gene TRBV5-3 combines with J gene TRBJ1-2, with no clear D. TRBV5-3 carries the ORF label, with uncertain function. This CDR3 has 18 amino acids. The V end was cut by 0 bases, the J end by 2 bases, with 20 bases between. CDR3 sequence: CARSLGPGSLGRNYGYTF. DNA for the CDR3: TGTGCCAGAAGCTTGGGGCCCGGGTCGTTGGGGAGAAACTATGGCTACACCTTC.

This clone showed up just once. The chain couples TRBV10-1 to TRBJ1-1; weak D call: TRBD1 (5 bases). The CDR3 consists of 13 residues. Germline V lookup: CDR1 WNHNN, CDR2 SYGVQD (reference sequence). The V gene lost 7 bases and the J gene lost 0 bases, with 9 bases spanning the gap. In DNA, the CDR3 is TGCGCCAGCAAGGCAGGGATGAACACTGAAGCTTTCTTT. Protein sequence: CASKAGMNTEAFF.

V and J are TRBV2 and TRBJ2-5, with 10 positions matching TRBD2. This CDR3 is built from 14 residues. From germline, CDR1 is SNHLY and CDR2 FYNNEI. Trimming at V came to 8 bases and at J to 2 bases, leaving 5 bases not matched to a gene. The CDR3 protein is CASSLAGVQETQYF. Here the CDR3 DNA reads TGTGCCAGCTCTCTAGCGGGGGTGCAAGAGACCCAGTACTTC.

The V gene is TRBV27, the J gene TRBJ2-3; 7 nucleotides agree with TRBD2. J lost 6 bases, V lost 0 bases, and 3 bases had no gene match. In germline, CDR1 is MNHEY, CDR2 SMNVEV (reference sequence). CDR3 length equals 14 residues. The CDR3 loop is CASSLSGGGDTQYF. The CDR3 DNA is TGTGCCAGCAGTTTATCGGGCGGGGGTGATACGCAGTATTTT.

This chain links TRBV30 with TRBJ1-2, with D possibly matching TRBD1 (6 bases). Germline V CDR1 and CDR2: GTSNPN, SVGIG (reference sequence). With 3 bases removed from V and 4 bases from J, the gap between germline ends came to 18 bases. The CDR3 is made up of 15 amino acids. CDR3 nucleotides: TGTGCCTGGAGACTAGCGGGGGCAGGAACCTATGGCTACACCTTC. Its protein product is CAWRLAGAGTYGYTF.

The sample holds one count of this clone. The gene calls are TRBV12-3 or TRBV12-4 and TRBJ1-4; D is ambiguous. CDR3 length: 13 amino acids. V was cut by 4 bases and J by 7 bases, with 10 bases left in between. CDR3 sequence: CASSSTTGEKLFF. CDR3 in DNA: TGTGCCAGCAGTTCCACTACTGGTGAAAAACTGTTTTTT.

The genes are TRBV18 and TRBJ1-2, with 7 bases matching TRBD1. With 1 base clipped from V and 3 bases from J, the junction kept 2 bases outside the gene matches. Per the germline V gene, CDR1 is KGHSH and CDR2 is LQKENI. The CDR3 loop spans 14 amino acids. Written as DNA, the CDR3 is TGTGCCAGCTCACCACAGGGGACAGACTATGGCTACACCTTC. Translation: CASSPQGTDYGYTF. Together with reference TRBV18 and TRBJ1-2, the CDR3 gives the full variable domain: NAGVMQNPRHLVRRRGQEARLRCSPMKGHSHVYWYRQLPEEGLKFMVYLQKENIIDESGMPKERFSAEFPKEGPSILRIQQVVRGDSAAYFCASSPQGTDYGYTFGSGTRLTVV.

This clone has just one count. V is TRBV29-1 and J is TRBJ1-2, with TRBD1 matching over 7 bases. The ends lost 6 bases at V and 5 bases at J; junction bases unmatched: 9. CDR3 length: 13 residues. Germline V gene data show CDR1 as SQVTM and CDR2 as ANQGSEA. The CDR3 region is CSVDRVLRYGYTF. The CDR3 DNA follows: TGCAGCGTAGACAGGGTTCTGCGGTATGGCTACACCTTC.

This chain links TRBV18 with TRBJ1-5, with 8 positions matching TRBD1. The junction had 1 base not matched to a gene; V was cut back by 3 bases and J by 6 bases. Looked up from germline, CDR1 is KGHSH and CDR2 is LQKENI. The CDR3 sequence is 13 residues long. The CDR3 DNA sequence: TGTGCCAGCTCACCTGACAGGGGTCAGCCCCAGCATTTT. Protein product: CASSPDRGQPQHF.

This clone came up once. In nucleotides, the CDR3 is TGTGCCAGCAGCGTAGAGGGAGGGGGCACTGAAGCTTTCTTT. Its translation: CASSVEGGGTEAFF. This chain joins TRBV9 and TRBJ1-1; tentatively, D is TRBD1 (6 bases). V was shortened by 0 bases and J by 4 bases, with 10 bases between the two germline ends. There are 14 residues in the CDR3. The germline V gene has CDR1 SGDLS and CDR2 YYNGEE.

V is TRBV29-1 and J is TRBJ2-3; no definite D call. This CDR3 has 11 residues. Germline CDR1 reads SQVTM; CDR2 reads ANQGSEA. V was pared by 7 bases and J by 7 bases, with 12 bases between. The CDR3 nucleotides read TGCAGCGCAAAAACGGTGAATACGCAGTATTTT. Translating it yields CSAKTVNTQYF.

The chain links TRBV6-5 to TRBJ1-2; tentatively, D is TRBD1 (5 bases). This CDR3 comprises 15 residues. Trimming removed 0 bases at V and 7 bases at J, with 15 bases between. The germline V gene has CDR1 MNHEY and CDR2 SVGAGI. This chain's CDR3 is CASSYSNNPGLGYTF. CDR3 in DNA: TGTGCCAGCAGTTACTCGAATAACCCAGGGCTTGGCTACACCTTC.

The V gene is TRBV6-1, the J gene TRBJ1-1, with 9 bases aligning to TRBD1. The germline CDR1 and CDR2 sequences are MNHNS and SASEGT. V dropped 4 bases and J dropped 0; count of bases not matched to a gene: 6. The CDR3 loop spans 16 amino acids. The chain's CDR3 is CASSGGQGQMNTEAFF. The CDR3 DNA reads as TGTGCCAGCAGTGGGGGACAGGGTCAGATGAACACTGAAGCTTTCTTT.

The chain employs TRBV13 and TRBJ2-7; 9 bases align to TRBD1. This CDR3 region has 18 residues. The germline CDR1 and CDR2 sequences are PRHDT and FYEKMQ (reference sequence). The ends lost 4 bases at V and 0 bases at J; junction bases unmatched: 13. The chain's CDR3 is CASSSRTGTGTTSYEQYF. As DNA, the CDR3 is TGTGCCAGCAGCTCCCGGACCGGGACAGGGACCACCTCCTACGAGCAGTACTTC.

V gene TRBV5-4 combines with J gene TRBJ2-1; 8 nucleotides align to TRBD1. V lost 4 bases and J lost 5; bases outside the gene matches: 8. The CDR3 length is 15 residues. Per germline, CDR1 SGHNT and CDR2 YYREEE (reference sequence). The CDR3 sequence is CASSDPDRVHNEQFF. The CDR3 DNA reads TGTGCCAGCAGCGACCCGGACAGGGTACACAATGAGCAGTTCTTC.

The chain employs TRBV5-5 and TRBJ2-3, with D possibly TRBD2 on 5 matching bases. The germline V gene has CDR1 SGHKS and CDR2 YYEKEE (reference sequence). V was shortened by 1 base and J by 0 bases, with 12 bases between the two germline ends. CDR3 size: 16 residues. The CDR3 coding sequence is TGTGCCAGCAGCTTGAGCCTACGGGATAGCACAGATACGCAGTATTTT. Its translation: CASSLSLRDSTDTQYF.

This rearrangement joins TRBV9 to TRBJ1-4, with 10 bases lining up with TRBD1. The CDR3 contains 17 residues. Germline V gene sequence: CDR1 SGDLS, CDR2 YYNGEE. The V gene end was trimmed by 3 bases and the J gene end by 8 bases; junction bases not matched to a gene: 13. The CDR3 region has the DNA TGTGCCAGCAGCGCAGGGACAGGGGAGTTGGTGATAGAAAAACTGTTTTTT. Its translation: CASSAGTGELVIEKLFF.

The gene calls are TRBV9 and TRBJ1-2; 7 bases align to TRBD1. Germline lookup yields CDR1 SGDLS and CDR2 YYNGEE. V was clipped by 3 bases and J by 3 bases; unmatched bases: 5. The CDR3 extends over 14 amino acids. CDR3 DNA sequence: TGTGCCAGCAGCGACTTCACAGGGGACTATGGCTACACCTTC. It encodes CASSDFTGDYGYTF.

The genes are TRBV18 and TRBJ2-1, with 13 bases aligning to TRBD2. Germline CDR1 is KGHSH and CDR2 is LQKENI. V was clipped by 2 bases and J by 2 bases; unmatched bases: 6. CDR3 length equals 18 residues. The CDR3 spells CASSPTSGGATAYNEQFF. The CDR3 nucleotides are TGTGCCAGCTCACCAACTAGCGGGGGGGCCACCGCCTACAATGAGCAGTTCTTC.

The chain links TRBV5-4 to TRBJ1-2, with D tentatively TRBD1 (6 bases). Deletions cut 6 bases from V and 3 bases from J, with 9 bases between. The CDR3 sequence is 12 residues long. Germline CDR1 is SGHNT and CDR2 is YYREEE (reference sequence). CDR3 bases: TGTGCCAGCAAGAGACAGGACTATGGCTACACCTTC. It specifies CASKRQDYGYTF.

This clone was recorded a few times. The chain couples TRBV11-2 to TRBJ2-7, with 10 bases matching TRBD2. Per germline, CDR1 SGHAT and CDR2 FQNNGV. This CDR3 contains 13 residues. With V trimmed by 3 bases and J by 7 bases, 3 bases remained unmatched. The CDR3 DNA sequence: TGTGCCAGCAGCTTGAGCGGGGGGGATGAGCAGTACTTC. Translating it yields CASSLSGGDEQYF. Filled out from reference TRBV11-2 and TRBJ2-7, the complete variable domain reads EAGVAQSPRYKIIEKRQSVAFWCNPISGHATLYWYQQILGQGPKLLIQFQNNGVVDDSQLPKDRFSAERLKGVDSTLKIQPAKLEDSAVYLCASSLSGGDEQYFGPGTRLTVT.

This clone was counted a few times. For the CDR3, the DNA is TGTGCCAGCAGCCTCGGACAGGGGAAGTCTGGAAACACCATATATTTT. Its translation: CASSLGQGKSGNTIYF. The chain couples TRBV3-1 (or the pseudogene TRBV3-2) to TRBJ1-3; 9 bases agree with TRBD1. Germline assignment: CDR1 LGHDT and CDR2 YNNKEL (reference sequence). V shed 4 bases, J shed 1 base, and the junction held 5 bases outside the gene matches. The CDR3 runs 16 residues.

The V call is TRBV7-3, the J call TRBJ2-1, with TRBD2 identical over 9 bases. V trimming: 4 bases; J trimming: 8 bases; junction bases outside the gene matches: 9. Per the germline V gene, CDR1 is SGHTA and CDR2 is FQGTGA. This CDR3 spans 15 amino acids. The CDR3 sequence is CASSSRGGGADEQFF. The CDR3 DNA reads as TGTGCCAGCAGCTCCCGCGGCGGGGGGGCGGATGAGCAGTTCTTC.

The gene calls are TRBV7-8 and TRBJ1-1, with no clear D. The CDR3 is 14 residues long. CDR1 SGHVS and CDR2 FQNEAQ come from the germline V gene. V lost 5 bases and J lost 4, with 14 bases in between. CDR3 region: CASSTTTWVTEAFF. The CDR3 DNA sequence: TGTGCCAGCAGCACAACTACATGGGTCACTGAAGCTTTCTTT.

The chain combines TRBV13 with TRBJ2-3; D perhaps matches TRBD2 (6 bases). CDR1 and CDR2 (germline): PRHDT, FYEKMQ (reference sequence). V dropped 5 bases and J dropped 5 bases, with 20 bases sitting between them. CDR3 size: 16 residues. CDR3 nucleotides: TGTGCCAGCAGCCCCCCGGCTAGCGTGTCAGGAGATACGCAGTATTTT. It specifies CASSPPASVSGDTQYF.

The gene calls are TRBV30 and TRBJ2-1; TRBD2 aligns across 9 bases. Losses at the gene ends were 3 bases for V and 1 base for J; bases not matched to a gene: 7. The CDR3 contains 16 residues. Germline V gene sequence: CDR1 GTSNPN, CDR2 SVGIG (reference sequence). The CDR3 sequence: CAWRRGGGGSYNEQFF. CDR3 nucleotides: TGTGCCTGGAGGCGGGGGGGCGGTGGTTCCTACAATGAGCAGTTCTTC.

The rearrangement joins TRBV11-1 to TRBJ2-4; 10 bases map to TRBD2. The germline V gene encodes CDR1 SGHAT and CDR2 FQDESV (reference sequence). Unmatched junction bases numbered 10, after V lost 4 bases and J lost 7 bases. The CDR3 contains 16 residues. CDR3 bases: TGTGCCAGCAGCTGGAGTAGCGGGGGGCGGCGGAACATTCAGTACTTC. Translation: CASSWSSGGRRNIQYF.